Below are 2 T cell receptor beta chains sequenced from a single sample in a study of T cells expressing NK-cell markers (dated by TCRdb to the early 2020s). Libraries were constructed by 5' RACE. The sample was run on an Illumina HiSeq 2000. TCRdb reprocessed the reads into one record per CDR3 protein sequence, lacking DNA. The sample's table lists a count of roughly 390,000 distinct CDR3 sequences. Around 5.3% of the sample belongs to the ten largest clones. Sequences were obtained from blood T cells: a sorted CD56 or NKG2C T cell subset, CD4+ or CD8+ T cells, or bulk PBMC T cells (not recorded which). These receptors were obtained from a man aged 18 to 69 in good health.

The rearrangement uses TRBV10-3 and TRBJ2-4; TCRdb's D call, TRBD2, is unchecked because there is no DNA. The germline V gene has CDR1 ENHRY and CDR2 SYGVKD. The CDR3 is made up of 18 amino acids. This chain's CDR3 is CATYQGLAGGRISNIQYF.

The V gene is TRBV28, the J gene TRBJ2-1; TCRdb's D call, TRBD1, is unchecked because there is no DNA. Germline V gene lookup returns CDR1 MDHEN and CDR2 SYDVKM. The CDR3 covers 15 residues. CDR3 residues: CASSLRGGANNEQFF. Using reference TRBV28 and TRBJ2-1 for the parts outside the CDR3, the full variable domain is DVKVTQSSRYLVKRTGEKVFLECVQDMDHENMFWYRQDPGLGLRLIYFSYDVKMKEKGDIPEGYSVSREKKERFSLILESASTNQTSMYLCASSLRGGANNEQFFGPGTRLTVL.